This T cell receptor beta chain was found in a study of blood T cell repertoires in COVID-19. As for the study in general: Sites in the United States, Italy and Spain provided acute and convalescent COVID-19 samples.

The CDR3 contains 13 residues. Trimming removed 4 bases from V and 6 bases from J; junction bases left unmatched: 5. Germline V CDR1 and CDR2: LNHDA, SQIVND (reference sequence). This table comes from immunoSEQ multiplex PCR, and its TCRdb copy is limited to in-frame clones, with some not included. In the table there are about 100,000 clones, just under 85% of which are singletons. Sequenced sample: peripheral blood. V and J are TRBV19 and TRBJ2-7; TRBD1 aligns across 8 bases. The TCR sequence derives from a man aged 45-65 years with active or convalescent COVID-19. The CDR3 coding sequence is TGTGCCAGTAGTAGCAGGGGGCTGGGCGAGCAGTACTTC. The encoded protein is CASSSRGLGEQYF. Looking up the rest from reference TRBV19 and TRBJ2-7 gives the full variable domain: DGGITQSPKYLFRKEGQNVTLSCEQNLNHDAMYWYRQDPGQGLRLIYYSQIVNDFQKGDIAEGYSVSREKKESFPLTVTSAQKNPTAFYLCASSSRGLGEQYFGPGTRLTVT.